The 17 T cell receptor beta chains given below trace back to one sample, sequenced in a study of cytomegalovirus exposure and HLA in healthy donors. Vbeta (60) and Jbeta (13) primers were used in the PCR. Clones were read by immunoSEQ multiplex PCR, and TCRdb kept only the in-frame ones, dropping some. The sample yields approximately 130,000 clones, 60% to 75% seen once. Material for sequencing was PBMCs. The receptor set was obtained from a woman aged 40 to 50 in good health and CMV-seropositive.

The chain joins TRBV2 to TRBJ2-2; 10 bases line up with TRBD1. CDR1 SNHLY and CDR2 FYNNEI come from the germline V gene. Trimming removed 4 bases from V and 6 bases from J; junction bases left unmatched: 5. This CDR3 spans 15 amino acids. The CDR3 coding sequence is TGTGCCAGCAGTGGGAGGGACAGGGGAGCCGGGGAGCTGTTTTTT. This sequence encodes CASSGRDRGAGELFF.

The chain couples TRBV6-4 to TRBJ1-1; 7 bases map to TRBD1. The CDR3 totals 15 residues. The junction had 8 bases not matched to a gene; V was cut back by 6 bases and J by 1 base. Germline lookup yields CDR1 MRHNA and CDR2 SNTAGT. CDR3 coding DNA: TGTGCCAGCAGAGGACAGGCAGGGGCGAACACTGAAGCTTTCTTT. Translation gives CASRGQAGANTEAFF.

The table lists this clone with a few counts. This chain joins TRBV6-1 and TRBJ1-5; D is perhaps TRBD1 (5 bases). The V end was cut by 6 bases, the J end by 5 bases, with 17 bases between. The CDR3 sequence is 15 residues long. Germline CDR1 MNHNS, CDR2 SASEGT. The CDR3 loop reads CASRRRGGVDQPQHF. CDR3 sequence (DNA): TGTGCCAGCAGGCGACGGGGCGGGGTGGATCAGCCCCAGCATTTT.

This clone is a singleton in its sample. The chain has TRBV6-5 and TRBJ2-7; no firm D call. V was shortened by 0 bases and J by 6 bases, with 9 bases between the two germline ends. The germline gives CDR1 MNHEY, CDR2 SVGAGI. CDR3 size: 13 residues. CDR3 loop: CASSYSNGGEQYF. As DNA, the CDR3 is TGTGCCAGCAGTTACTCGAATGGCGGCGAGCAGTACTTC.

In its sample, this clone was seen once. This chain connects TRBV10-3 to TRBJ2-1; 11 bases align to TRBD2. V lost 10 bases to trimming and J lost 9 bases; unmatched junction nucleotides: 11. The CDR3 spans 14 residues. Germline CDR1 ENHRY, CDR2 SYGVKD. The CDR3 DNA reads TGTGCCACCCGGGTAGCGGGGGGGCCGGTTGAGCAGTTCTTC. It specifies CATRVAGGPVEQFF.

The chain couples TRBV5-1 to TRBJ2-4; 13 bases are shared with TRBD2. Germline CDR1 SGHRS, CDR2 YFSETQ. The CDR3 is made up of 19 amino acids. The V and J ends lost 4 bases and 1 base, in that order; junction bases with no gene match: 11. Here the CDR3 reads CASSALAGGPSTAKNIQYF. The CDR3 DNA sequence: TGCGCCAGCAGCGCACTAGCGGGGGGGCCGAGTACTGCCAAAAACATTCAGTACTTC.

This clone appeared a single time. The V and J genes are TRBV7-8 and TRBJ1-1; D not resolved. Germline CDR1 SGHVS, CDR2 FQNEAQ. Between the trimmed V and J ends, which lost 0 bases and 2 bases, there was a span of 10 bases. This CDR3 spans 15 amino acids. CDR3 loop: CASSLARQINTEAFF. The CDR3 region has the DNA TGTGCCAGCAGCTTAGCGAGGCAGATAAACACTGAAGCTTTCTTT.

This chain joins TRBV5-1 and TRBJ1-6; the D gene is possibly TRBD1 (6 bases). The germline V gene has CDR1 SGHRS and CDR2 YFSETQ. The CDR3 runs to 16 residues. V was shortened by 3 bases and J by 11 bases, with 21 bases between the two germline ends. DNA of the CDR3: TGCGCCAGCAGCTCCCGGGACACCCGCCTTGGCGCACCCCTCCACTTT. Translation: CASSSRDTRLGAPLHF.

This sequence joins TRBV9 and TRBJ2-7; weak D call: TRBD1 (6 bases). The germline V and J ends were trimmed by 3 bases and 3 bases, with 10 bases remaining between them. The CDR3 runs to 13 residues. CDR1 SGDLS and CDR2 YYNGEE come from the germline V gene. The CDR3 spells CASSDRDNYEQYF. The CDR3 nucleotides are TGTGCCAGCAGCGACCGGGACAACTACGAGCAGTACTTC.

This sequence joins TRBV29-1 and TRBJ2-5, with no clear D. With the DNA end fitting TRBJ2-7 better, the J assignment may be wrong. Germline CDR1 SQVTM, CDR2 ANQGSEA. The CDR3 sequence is 16 residues long. This chain's CDR3 is CSVERKETGSSYEQYF. The CDR3 DNA sequence: TGCAGCGTTGAGAGAAAGGAGACTGGCAGCTCCTACGAGCAGTACTTC.

This sequence joins TRBV4-3 and TRBJ2-3; 8 bases align to TRBD2. This CDR3 has 15 amino acids. Losses at the gene ends were 0 bases for V and 4 bases for J; bases not matched to a gene: 3. The V gene's germline CDR1 is LGHNA and CDR2 YSLEER. CDR3 region: CASSQDRGGADTQYF. DNA for the CDR3: TGCGCCAGCAGCCAAGATCGGGGGGGCGCAGATACGCAGTATTTT.

This chain links TRBV7-6 with TRBJ2-5, with a tentative D call TRBD2 (5 bases). CDR1 SGHVS and CDR2 FNYEAQ come from the germline V gene. The CDR3 loop spans 17 amino acids. Trimming stripped 1 base from V and 5 bases from J, with 20 bases between. CDR3 protein: CASSLGASWGLRETQYF. In nucleotides, the CDR3 is TGTGCCAGCAGCTTAGGCGCTAGCTGGGGTTTACGGGAGACCCAGTACTTC.

The gene calls are TRBV9 and TRBJ2-3; no clear D gene. V was pared by 0 bases and J by 11 bases, with 10 bases between. Germline V gives CDR1 SGDLS, CDR2 YYNGEE. This CDR3 has 12 amino acids. Here the CDR3 reads CASSVENSLQYF. The CDR3 DNA reads as TGTGCCAGCAGCGTAGAAAACAGTCTGCAGTATTTT.

The rearrangement links TRBV19 to TRBJ2-7; 9 bases match TRBD1. The germline CDR1 and CDR2 sequences are LNHDA and SQIVND (reference sequence). The V and J ends lost 4 bases and 6 bases, in that order; junction bases with no gene match: 7. The CDR3 is 14 residues long. Here the CDR3 DNA reads TGTGCCAGTAGTACCGGGACAGGGAAGCCCGAGCAGTACTTC. This sequence encodes CASSTGTGKPEQYF.

The chain carries TRBV13 and TRBJ1-6, with D perhaps TRBD1 (6 bases). The CDR3 runs to 13 residues. V dropped 0 bases and J dropped 10 bases, with 7 bases sitting between them. Per the germline V gene, CDR1 is PRHDT and CDR2 is FYEKMQ (reference sequence). CDR3 amino acids: CASSLGQGSPLHF. The CDR3 DNA sequence: TGTGCCAGCAGCTTAGGCCAGGGGTCACCCCTCCACTTT.

This clone occurred once. The chain's CDR3 is CAISGGGLEQYF. The CDR3 DNA follows: TGTGCCATCAGTGGGGGGGGCCTGGAGCAGTACTTC. The chain employs TRBV10-3 and TRBJ2-7; D possibly corresponds to TRBD2 (7 bases). Trimming removed 4 bases from V and 7 bases from J, with 11 bases in between. The CDR3 loop spans 12 amino acids. Germline V gene lookup returns CDR1 ENHRY and CDR2 SYGVKD.

J is TRBJ1-1 and V is TRBV2; a possible D gene is TRBD1 (5 bases). Germline CDR1 SNHLY, CDR2 FYNNEI. The V and J ends lost 10 bases and 2 bases respectively, with 17 bases between them. CDR3 length: 14 amino acids. In DNA, the CDR3 is TGTGCCACAATGGAACAGGTTCAAAACACTGAAGCTTTCTTT. This codes for CATMEQVQNTEAFF.